This TCR beta chain derives from a study of cytotoxic CD8 clonotypes in ibrutinib-treated CLL. Whole-study context: After treatment lasting a median approximately 11 months, range 6 to 36, response samples were collected. The study recorded mean values of around 250,000 productive templates and approximately 94,000 productive rearrangements per sample.

Study results and caveats: Private clonotypes, not public ones, expanded at ibrutinib response.

The CDR3 is 14 residues long. V shed 5 bases and J shed 0 bases, with 8 bases lying between them. CDR1 is MNHEY and CDR2 is SVGAGI in the germline V gene. Data came from immunoSEQ multiplex PCR; TCRdb stores just in-frame clones and leaves some out. The data hold 130,000 or so clones, with 84% observed a single time. Details on this clone: Its matching antigen is unknown.

The TCR comes from a human donor with chronic lymphocytic leukemia. The sample consisted of PBMCs, taken after 24 months of ibrutinib treatment. The chain couples TRBV6-5 to TRBJ1-5, with unresolved D. The CDR3: CASSTINSNQPQHF. CDR3 nucleotide sequence: TGTGCCAGCAGTACCATTAATAGCAATCAGCCCCAGCATTTT.